Below are 22 T cell receptor beta chains sequenced from a single sample in a study of identical twins (dated by TCRdb to the mid-2010s). Libraries came from 5' RACE. TCRdb names Illumina HiSeq 2000 as the instrument used. Through fastp at Q25 and MiXCR, TCRdb rebuilt clones from the public reads, retaining in-frame beta chains. For every CDR3 protein sequence, its rows merge into one entry that carries the most common genes and DNA. Within this sample are hundreds of thousands of distinct CDR3 sequences, with around 22% of them counted one time only. The leading ten clones occupy approximately 0.52% of the sample. These data were likewise used in another study, on yellow fever vaccine responses in identical twins.

The sequenced material came from CD4+ T cells sorted from blood. The source is a woman between 18 and 30 years old in good health.

This clonotype appeared a few times. This chain joins TRBV5-1 and TRBJ1-2; maybe TRBD1 (6 bases). The CDR3 has 15 residues. V was cut by 3 bases and J by 1 base, with 13 bases left in between. Germline V gene sequence: CDR1 SGHRS, CDR2 YFSETQ. The CDR3 bases are TGCGCCAGCAGCTCCCCGGACAGTGATAACTATGGCTACACCTTC. Translated: CASSSPDSDNYGYTF.

This clonotype was seen more than once but under ten times. V is TRBV18 and J is TRBJ2-5, with 10 bases matching TRBD2. The V segment lost 6 bases and the J segment 5 bases; nucleotides outside the gene matches: 15. CDR3 length: 17 residues. Germline V CDR1 and CDR2: KGHSH, LQKENI. This CDR3 is CASSPGLADPRGETQYF. The DNA of the CDR3 is TGTGCCAGCTCCCCAGGACTAGCGGATCCTCGCGGGGAGACCCAGTACTTC.

This clonotype was counted between two and nine times. The rearrangement links TRBV20-1 to TRBJ2-1, with 13 bases that match TRBD2. The CDR3 is 16 amino acids. The J segment lost 4 bases and the V segment lost 1 base, leaving 4 bases of the junction unmatched. The germline gives CDR1 DFQATT, CDR2 SNEGSKA (reference sequence). CDR3 nucleotides: TGCAGTGCTAGAGGGACTAGCGGGGGAGTATACAATGAGCAGTTCTTC. Translated: CSARGTSGGVYNEQFF.

The V and J genes are TRBV3-1 and TRBJ2-7; 7 nucleotides align to TRBD2. The germline V gene encodes CDR1 LGHDT and CDR2 YNNKEL (reference sequence). The CDR3 covers 14 residues. V trimming: 0 bases; J trimming: 6 bases; junction bases outside the gene matches: 5. CDR3 nucleotides: TGTGCCAGCAGCCAAGATATGGTAGCGGGCGAGCAGTACTTC. It translates to CASSQDMVAGEQYF.

The chain recombines TRBV20-1 with TRBJ2-1; D not resolved. Per germline, CDR1 DFQATT and CDR2 SNEGSKA (reference sequence). Trimming shortened V by 0 bases and J by 4 bases, and 7 bases separated the two germline ends. CDR3 length: 13 residues. DNA of the CDR3: TGCAGTGCTAGAGATCTCGTATACAATGAGCAGTTCTTC. Amino acid sequence: CSARDLVYNEQFF.

The J gene is TRBJ1-1, the V gene TRBV6-5; 7 nucleotides line up with TRBD1. The ends lost 0 bases at V and 6 bases at J; junction bases unmatched: 7. The CDR3 loop spans 15 amino acids. Germline lookup yields CDR1 MNHEY and CDR2 SVGAGI. The CDR3 sequence: CASSYSTGRLAEAFF. CDR3 nucleotides: TGTGCCAGCAGTTACTCGACAGGGCGGTTGGCTGAAGCTTTCTTT.

This clonotype appeared a few times. The chain employs TRBV12-3 or TRBV12-4 and TRBJ2-2, with 7 bases aligning to TRBD2. The V gene end was trimmed by 5 bases and the J gene end by 4 bases; junction bases not matched to a gene: 13. The CDR3 runs to 17 residues. This CDR3 reads CASSPSGSGYGTGELFF. The CDR3 nucleotides are TGTGCCAGCAGTCCGTCCGGTAGCGGGTATGGCACCGGGGAGCTGTTTTTT.

The chain couples TRBV27 to TRBJ2-7; D is uncertain. CDR3 length equals 9 residues. V lost 9 bases and J lost 6, with 6 bases in between. Germline CDR1 reads MNHEY; CDR2 reads SMNVEV (reference sequence). DNA of the CDR3: TGTGCCAGAACGGCCGAGCAGTACTTC. The encoded protein is CARTAEQYF.

The V call is TRBV25-1, the J call TRBJ2-5; TRBD1 matches 8 bases. This CDR3 comprises 15 residues. The germline V gene encodes CDR1 MGHDK and CDR2 SYGVNS. Trimming at V came to 5 bases and at J to 5 bases, leaving 10 bases not matched to a gene. Here the CDR3 reads CASSPYKTGDETQYF. The CDR3 DNA sequence: TGTGCCAGCAGTCCTTACAAGACAGGGGACGAGACCCAGTACTTC.

J is TRBJ2-1 and V is TRBV7-9; 7 bases align to TRBD2. The CDR3 extends over 14 amino acids. V lost 4 bases and J lost 10; bases outside the gene matches: 10. The V gene's germline CDR1 is SEHNR and CDR2 FQNEAQ (reference sequence). This CDR3 is CASSSSGRGEEQFF. As DNA, the CDR3 is TGTGCCAGCAGCTCTAGCGGAAGAGGAGAGGAGCAGTTCTTC.

The chain's CDR3 is CASGLAYNEQFF. The CDR3 DNA reads TGTGCCAGCGGCCTAGCGTACAATGAGCAGTTCTTC. This chain links TRBV28 with TRBJ2-1; perhaps TRBD2 as D (6 bases). The CDR3 is 12 residues long. The germline V gene has CDR1 MDHEN and CDR2 SYDVKM. V lost 8 bases to trimming and J lost 4 bases, with 9 bases between them.

The chain couples TRBV5-1 to TRBJ2-3; 7 bases map to TRBD1. Germline values: CDR1 SGHRS, CDR2 YFSETQ. This CDR3 is 14 amino acids long. J was trimmed by 2 bases and V by 4 bases; bases with no gene match: 4. This CDR3 reads CASSPGQNTDTQYF. CDR3 bases: TGCGCCAGCAGCCCGGGACAGAACACAGATACGCAGTATTTT.

V is TRBV10-3 and J is TRBJ2-3, with D perhaps TRBD1 (6 bases). The CDR3 runs 20 residues. Germline V gene sequence: CDR1 ENHRY, CDR2 SYGVKD. V lost 3 bases and J 8 bases, leaving 33 bases between the germline ends. DNA of the CDR3: TGTGCCATCAGTGATGTCGTCCAATCCCAGGGGCCTATTGGTATTGGTACGCAGTATTTT. Protein product: CAISDVVQSQGPIGIGTQYF.

The J gene is TRBJ2-3, the V gene TRBV9; TRBD2 agrees at 12 bases. Germline V gene lookup returns CDR1 SGDLS and CDR2 YYNGEE. This CDR3 comprises 16 residues. With 3 bases clipped from V and 5 bases from J, the junction kept 7 bases outside the gene matches. CDR3 nucleotides: TGTGCCAGCAGCGCAACGCCTAGCGGGGGGGTAGATACGCAGTATTTT. This sequence encodes CASSATPSGGVDTQYF.

This clonotype appeared many times. This chain links TRBV6-5 with TRBJ2-2; possibly TRBD1 for D (6 bases). Trimming removed 7 bases at V and 4 bases at J, with 13 bases between. Germline-derived CDR1 and CDR2 are MNHEY and SVGAGI. The CDR3 spans 14 residues. The CDR3 reads CASITGHVTGELFF. The CDR3 coding sequence is TGTGCCAGCATTACGGGACACGTCACCGGGGAGCTGTTTTTT.

This clonotype was seen many times. The rearrangement joins TRBV12-3 or TRBV12-4 to TRBJ2-5; unclear D gene. This CDR3 has 12 amino acids. Trimming removed 5 bases at V and 7 bases at J, with 11 bases between. CDR3 coding DNA: TGTGCCAGCAGTCCCAGCGTAGGGACCCAGTACTTC. Its protein is CASSPSVGTQYF.

CDR3 sequence: CASSLEVAVLPLEQYF. The CDR3 nucleotides are TGTGCCAGCAGCTTAGAAGTGGCGGTCTTACCGCTCGAGCAGTACTTC. The chain couples TRBV11-2 to TRBJ2-7; unclear D gene. CDR1 SGHAT and CDR2 FQNNGV come from the germline V gene. This CDR3 is built from 16 residues. Trimming took 0 bases from V and 6 from J, leaving 18 bases between them.

The rearrangement joins TRBV20-1 to TRBJ2-3; 8 nucleotides agree with TRBD2. CDR1 DFQATT and CDR2 SNEGSKA come from the germline V gene (reference sequence). There are 13 residues in the CDR3. Trimming cost V 6 bases and J 3 bases; bases outside gene matches: 5. The CDR3 nucleotides are TGCAGTGCGATAGCGGGACGTACAGATACGCAGTATTTT. This translates into CSAIAGRTDTQYF.

V is TRBV24-1 and J is TRBJ2-3, with 13 bases matching TRBD2. CDR1 is KGHDR, CDR2 SFDVKD, per germline. The length of the CDR3 is 13 residues. The V and J ends lost 9 bases and 9 bases, in that order; junction bases with no gene match: 5. The CDR3 region has the DNA TGTGCCACCGCGGGACTAGCGGGGTTAACGCAGTATTTT. As protein: CATAGLAGLTQYF.

This clonotype was seen a handful of times. The rearrangement links TRBV20-1 to TRBJ2-1; no clear D gene. Between the trimmed V and J ends, which lost 0 bases and 2 bases, there was a span of 11 bases. CDR3 length equals 15 residues. From germline, CDR1 is DFQATT and CDR2 SNEGSKA (reference sequence). CDR3: CSARDLNVPYNEQFF. The CDR3 coding sequence is TGCAGTGCTAGAGATCTTAACGTCCCCTACAATGAGCAGTTCTTC.

There are a few counts of this clonotype. This chain joins TRBV4-1 and TRBJ1-5; TRBD1 matches at 8 bases. CDR1 MGHRA and CDR2 YSYEKL come from the germline V gene. The CDR3 extends over 16 amino acids. V dropped 3 bases and J dropped 3; count of bases not matched to a gene: 7. In DNA, the CDR3 is TGCGCCAGCAGCCAGACAGGGGTAGTCCCCAATCAGCCCCAGCATTTT. Encoded protein: CASSQTGVVPNQPQHF.

This clonotype has a handful of counts. This chain links TRBV29-1 with TRBJ2-5; 14 positions agree with TRBD2. J gave up 4 bases and V 7 bases, and 20 bases lay outside the gene matches. The CDR3 covers 19 residues. The V gene's germline CDR1 is SQVTM and CDR2 ANQGSEA. CDR3: CSATGLAGAPTLRGETQYF. CDR3 bases: TGCAGCGCGACGGGACTAGCGGGAGCCCCTACATTGCGGGGAGAGACCCAGTACTTC.